The 2 T cell receptor delta chains listed next were all sequenced from one sample in a study of gammadelta T cells in human blood. TCRdb re-called the RT-PCR reads via CATT. In the table there are under 650 delta-chain clones, roughly three fifths of which are singletons. The specimen was non-Vgamma9Vdelta2 gamma-delta T cells from fetal blood. The receptors shown here come from a human fetus.

Comments on this clone: With only one base between it and a far larger clone, this is likely a read error. The chain links TRDV2 to TRDJ3; 8 nucleotides line up with TRDD3. The CDR3 runs to 18 residues. V shed 0 bases and J 0 bases; nucleotides not matched to a gene: 3. In germline, CDR1 is GEAIGNYY, CDR2 EKD. CDR3 nucleotide sequence: TGTGCCTGTGACACCTACTGGGGGGGCTCCTGGGACACCCGACAGATGTTTTTC. This gives the protein CACDTYWGGSWDTRQMFF.

Remarks on this clone: It is likely a read error: a sequence one base away is far more abundant. The identical CDR3 is also encoded by other nucleotide sequences in the sample. V is TRDV2 and J is TRDJ3; 8 positions match TRDD3. The CDR3 has 20 residues. The V gene's germline CDR1 is GEAIGNYY and CDR2 EKD. Trimming removed 4 bases from V and 0 bases from J; junction bases left unmatched: 13. The CDR3 region has the DNA TGTGCCTGTGATACCGAGCGGGGGGATATCAGCTCCTGGGACACCCGACAGATGTTTTTC. As protein: CACDTERGDISSWDTRQMFF.